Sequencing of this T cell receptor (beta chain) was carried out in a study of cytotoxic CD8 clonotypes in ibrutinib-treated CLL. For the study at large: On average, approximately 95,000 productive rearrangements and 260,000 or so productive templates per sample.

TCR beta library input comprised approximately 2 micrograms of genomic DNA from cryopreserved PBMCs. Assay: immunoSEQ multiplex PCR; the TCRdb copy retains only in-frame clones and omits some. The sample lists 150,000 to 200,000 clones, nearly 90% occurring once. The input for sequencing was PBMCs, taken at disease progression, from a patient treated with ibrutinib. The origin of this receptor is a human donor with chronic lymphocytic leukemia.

The chain's CDR3 is CASGLGRDRVGETQYF. Written as DNA, the CDR3 is TGTGCTAGTGGTTTGGGCCGGGACAGGGTAGGAGAGACCCAGTACTTC. The rearrangement links TRBV12-5 to TRBJ2-5; 9 bases align to TRBD1. CDR1 is LGHNT and CDR2 is FRNRAP in the germline V gene. CDR3 size: 16 residues. Germline trimming cut 1 base from V and 4 bases from J; bases unmatched to any gene: 7.